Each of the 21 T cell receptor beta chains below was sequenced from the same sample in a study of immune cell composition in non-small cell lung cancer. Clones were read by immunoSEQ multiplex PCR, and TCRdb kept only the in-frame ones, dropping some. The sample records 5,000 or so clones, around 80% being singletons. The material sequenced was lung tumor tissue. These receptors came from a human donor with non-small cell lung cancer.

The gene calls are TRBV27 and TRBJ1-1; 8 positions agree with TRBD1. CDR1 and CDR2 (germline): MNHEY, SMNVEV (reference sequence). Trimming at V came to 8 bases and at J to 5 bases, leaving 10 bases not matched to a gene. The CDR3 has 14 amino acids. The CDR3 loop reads CASGPQGVGTEAFF. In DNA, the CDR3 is TGTGCCAGCGGACCACAGGGGGTGGGTACTGAAGCTTTCTTT.

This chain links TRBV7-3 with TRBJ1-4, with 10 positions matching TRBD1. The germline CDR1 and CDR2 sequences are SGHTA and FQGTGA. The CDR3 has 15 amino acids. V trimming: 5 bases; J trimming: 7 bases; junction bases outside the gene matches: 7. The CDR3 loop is CASSKTGTGVEKLFF. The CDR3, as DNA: TGTGCCAGCAGCAAAACCGGGACAGGGGTTGAAAAACTGTTTTTT. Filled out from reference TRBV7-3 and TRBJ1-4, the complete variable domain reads GAGVSQTPSNKVTEKGKYVELRCDPISGHTALYWYRQSLGQGPEFLIYFQGTGAADDSGLPNDRFFAVRPEGSVSTLKIQRTERGDSAVYLCASSKTGTGVEKLFFGSGTQLSVL.

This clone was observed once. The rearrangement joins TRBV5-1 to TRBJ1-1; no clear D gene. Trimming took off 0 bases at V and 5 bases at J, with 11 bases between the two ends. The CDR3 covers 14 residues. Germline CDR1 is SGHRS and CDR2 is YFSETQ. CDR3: CASSLDRRWTEAFF. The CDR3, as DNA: TGCGCCAGCAGCTTGGATCGGCGGTGGACTGAAGCTTTCTTT.

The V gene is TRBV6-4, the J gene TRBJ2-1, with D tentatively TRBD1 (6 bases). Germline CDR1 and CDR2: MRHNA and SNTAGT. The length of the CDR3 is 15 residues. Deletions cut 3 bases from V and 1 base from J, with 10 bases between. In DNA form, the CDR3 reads TGTGCCAGCAGTGAACAGGGTGGGTCCTACAATGAGCAGTTCTTC. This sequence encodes CASSEQGGSYNEQFF.

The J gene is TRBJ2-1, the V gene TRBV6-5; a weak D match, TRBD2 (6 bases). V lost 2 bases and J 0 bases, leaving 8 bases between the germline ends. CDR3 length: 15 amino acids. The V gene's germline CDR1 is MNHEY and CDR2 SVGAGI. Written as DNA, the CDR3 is TGTGCCAGCAGTTACGACGGGAGCTCCTACAATGAGCAGTTCTTC. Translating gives CASSYDGSSYNEQFF.

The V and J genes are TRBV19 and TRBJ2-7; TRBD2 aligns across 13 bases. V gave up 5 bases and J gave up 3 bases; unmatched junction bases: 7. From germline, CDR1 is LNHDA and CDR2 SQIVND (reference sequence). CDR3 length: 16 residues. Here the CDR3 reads CASSQPRTSGSYEQYF. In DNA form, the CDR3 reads TGTGCCAGTAGTCAACCCAGGACTAGCGGGAGCTACGAGCAGTACTTC.

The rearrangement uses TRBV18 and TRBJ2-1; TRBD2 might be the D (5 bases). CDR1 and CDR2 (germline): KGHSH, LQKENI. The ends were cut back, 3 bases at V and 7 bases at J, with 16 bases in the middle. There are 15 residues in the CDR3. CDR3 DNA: TGTGCCAGCTCACCGGCCCGAGGGCTGAGGAATGAGCAGTTCTTC. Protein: CASSPARGLRNEQFF.

CDR3 in amino acids: CASSGLYEQYF. The CDR3 bases are TGTGCCAGCAGTGGTCTCTACGAGCAGTACTTC. V gene TRBV25-1 combines with J gene TRBJ2-7; D ambiguous. This CDR3 is built from 11 residues. The germline V and J ends were trimmed by 4 bases and 3 bases, with 4 bases remaining between them. In germline, CDR1 is MGHDK, CDR2 SYGVNS.

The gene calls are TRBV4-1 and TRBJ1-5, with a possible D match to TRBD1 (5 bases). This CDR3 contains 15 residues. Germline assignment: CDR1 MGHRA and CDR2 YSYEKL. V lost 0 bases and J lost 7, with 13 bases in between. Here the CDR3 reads CASSQDYTEGQPQHF. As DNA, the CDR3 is TGCGCCAGCAGCCAAGATTACACGGAGGGGCAGCCCCAGCATTTT.

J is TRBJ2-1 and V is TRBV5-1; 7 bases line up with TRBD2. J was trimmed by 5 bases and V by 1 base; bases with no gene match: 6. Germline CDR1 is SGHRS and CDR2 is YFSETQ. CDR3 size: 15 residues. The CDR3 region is CASSLSSGVHNEQFF. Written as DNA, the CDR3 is TGCGCCAGCAGCTTGTCTAGCGGCGTCCACAATGAGCAGTTCTTC. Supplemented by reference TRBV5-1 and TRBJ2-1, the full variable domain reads KAGVTQTPRYLIKTRGQQVTLSCSPISGHRSVSWYQQTPGQGLQFLFEYFSETQRNKGNFPGRFSGRQFSNSRSEMNVSTLELGDSALYLCASSLSSGVHNEQFFGPGTRLTVL.

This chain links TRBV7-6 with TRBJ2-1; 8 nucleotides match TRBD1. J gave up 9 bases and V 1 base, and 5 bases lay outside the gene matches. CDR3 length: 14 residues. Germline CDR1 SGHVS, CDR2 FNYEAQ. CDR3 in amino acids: CASSLVPDRAEQFF. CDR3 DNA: TGTGCCAGCAGCTTAGTGCCGGACAGGGCTGAGCAGTTCTTC.

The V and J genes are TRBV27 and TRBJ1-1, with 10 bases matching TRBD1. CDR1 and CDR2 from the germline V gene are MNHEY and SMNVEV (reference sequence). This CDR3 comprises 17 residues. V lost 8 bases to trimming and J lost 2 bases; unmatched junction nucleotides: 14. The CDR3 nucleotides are TGTGCCAGCCTTCCGACAGGGGGCGGAGGTGGTAACACTGAAGCTTTCTTT. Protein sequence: CASLPTGGGGGNTEAFF.

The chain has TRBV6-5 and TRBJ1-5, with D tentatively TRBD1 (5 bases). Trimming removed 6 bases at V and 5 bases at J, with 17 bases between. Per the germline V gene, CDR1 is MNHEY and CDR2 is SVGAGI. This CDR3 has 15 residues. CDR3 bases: TGTGCCAGCAGCCGCTTTCGGGGGTCGGATCAGCCCCAGCATTTT. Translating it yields CASSRFRGSDQPQHF.

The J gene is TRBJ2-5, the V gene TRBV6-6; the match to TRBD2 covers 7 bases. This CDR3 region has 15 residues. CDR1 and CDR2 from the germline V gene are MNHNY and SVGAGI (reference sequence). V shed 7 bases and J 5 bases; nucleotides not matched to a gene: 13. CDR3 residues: CASNPTSDLYETQYF. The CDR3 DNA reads TGTGCCAGCAATCCAACTAGCGATCTTTATGAGACCCAGTACTTC.

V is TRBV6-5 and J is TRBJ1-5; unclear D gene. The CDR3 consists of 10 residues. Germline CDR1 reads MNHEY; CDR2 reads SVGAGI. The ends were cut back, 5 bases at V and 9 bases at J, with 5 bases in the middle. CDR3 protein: CASSEGPQHF. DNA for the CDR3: TGTGCCAGCAGTGAGGGGCCCCAGCATTTT.

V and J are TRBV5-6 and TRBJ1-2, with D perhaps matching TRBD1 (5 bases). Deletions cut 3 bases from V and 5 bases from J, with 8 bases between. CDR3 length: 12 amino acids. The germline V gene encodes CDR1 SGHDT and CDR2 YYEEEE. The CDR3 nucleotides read TGTGCCAGCAGCTCAGGGTATTATGGCTACACCTTC. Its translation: CASSSGYYGYTF.

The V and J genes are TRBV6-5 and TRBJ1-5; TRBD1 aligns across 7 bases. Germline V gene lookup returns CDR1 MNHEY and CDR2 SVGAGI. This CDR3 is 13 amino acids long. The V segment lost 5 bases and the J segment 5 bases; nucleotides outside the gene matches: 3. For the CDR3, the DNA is TGTGCCAGCAGTAACAGGGGTTATCAGCCCCAGCATTTT. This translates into CASSNRGYQPQHF.

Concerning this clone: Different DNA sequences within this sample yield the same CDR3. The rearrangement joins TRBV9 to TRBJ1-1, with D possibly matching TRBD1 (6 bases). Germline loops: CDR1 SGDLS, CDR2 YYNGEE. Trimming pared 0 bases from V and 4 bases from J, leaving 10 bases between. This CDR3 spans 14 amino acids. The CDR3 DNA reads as TGTGCCAGCAGCGTAGGGGTGGGGGCCACTGAAGCTTTCTTT. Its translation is CASSVGVGATEAFF.

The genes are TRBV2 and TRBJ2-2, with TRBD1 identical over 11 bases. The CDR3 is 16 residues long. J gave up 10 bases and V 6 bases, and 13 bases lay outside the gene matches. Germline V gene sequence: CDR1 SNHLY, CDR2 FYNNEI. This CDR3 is CASRGRTGGVLEELFF. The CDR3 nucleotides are TGTGCCAGCAGAGGCAGGACAGGGGGCGTTTTGGAGGAGCTGTTTTTT.

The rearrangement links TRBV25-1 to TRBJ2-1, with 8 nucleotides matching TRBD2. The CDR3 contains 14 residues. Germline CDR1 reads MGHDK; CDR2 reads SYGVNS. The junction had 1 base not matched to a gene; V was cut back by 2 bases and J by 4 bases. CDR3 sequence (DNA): TGTGCCAGCAGTGAAATAGCGGGATACAATGAGCAGTTCTTC. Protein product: CASSEIAGYNEQFF.

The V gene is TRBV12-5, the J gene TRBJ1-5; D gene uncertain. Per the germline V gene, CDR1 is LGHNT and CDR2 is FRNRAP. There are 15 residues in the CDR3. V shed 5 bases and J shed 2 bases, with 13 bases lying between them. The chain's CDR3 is CASGPAGRGNQPQHF. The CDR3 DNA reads TGTGCTAGTGGTCCGGCGGGGAGGGGCAATCAGCCCCAGCATTTT. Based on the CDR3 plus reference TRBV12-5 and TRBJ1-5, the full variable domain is DARVTQTPRHKVTEMGQEVTMRCQPILGHNTVFWYRQTMMQGLELLAYFRNRAPLDDSGMPKDRFSAEMPDATLATLKIQPSEPRDSAVYFCASGPAGRGNQPQHFGDGTRLSIL.